This T cell receptor (beta chain) was captured by sequencing in a study of cytomegalovirus exposure and HLA in healthy donors. Germline loops: CDR1 MNHEY, CDR2 SMNVEV (reference sequence). Trimming stripped 5 bases from V and 4 bases from J, with 13 bases between. The CDR3 is made up of 14 amino acids. Vbeta (60) and Jbeta (13) primers were used in the PCR. The data were produced by immunoSEQ multiplex PCR, yet TCRdb's version contains in-frame clones alone and is incomplete. The specimen's table records 35,000 to 50,000 clones. What was sequenced was PBMCs. J is TRBJ2-3 and V is TRBV27, with D perhaps TRBD2 (6 bases). This TCR derives from a woman aged 25 to 39 in good health and CMV-seropositive. CDR3 in amino acids: CASSERLVPDTQYF. In DNA, the CDR3 is TGTGCCAGCAGTGAACGACTAGTCCCAGATACGCAGTATTTT.